This T cell receptor (beta chain) was profiled in a study of T-cell memory formation after mild COVID-19. This clonotype has more than one count but fewer than ten. What it recognizes is unknown. Each CDR3 protein is one row after TCRdb ran MiXCR on the 5' RACE reads. The table records about 250,000 distinct CDR3 sequences, approximately 15% of them present only once. Whole-study findings and limits: Second-wave clones reaching peak frequency on day 37 lacked confirmed SARS-CoV-2 specificity. Clones which contracted sat mainly in CM and EM if CD4+, and in EMRA if CD8+.

The CDR3 is made up of 16 amino acids. V was pared by 5 bases and J by 4 bases, with 21 bases between. Germline V gives CDR1 DFQATT, CDR2 SNEGSKA (reference sequence). The sample taken for sequencing was PBMCs or a T cell subset sorted from them (not recorded which). The chain uses TRBV20-1 and TRBJ2-1; possibly TRBD2 for D (6 bases). This TCR was sampled from an adult woman who had mild COVID-19 (a few samples of this study predate the infection). Cell type and time point are not known. The CDR3 bases are TGCAGTGCTGAGCTACCGGGACTTGGCTCATACAATGAGCAGTTCTTC. Translating gives CSAELPGLGSYNEQFF.